This T cell receptor (beta chain) emerged from a study of T cells in Graves' hyperthyroidism and ophthalmopathy. Study-level background: Peripheral blood samples were taken at initial diagnosis, prior to any treatment. Study-wide points: Ophthalmopathy and stable hyperthyroidism were separated by a 13 V-J model. Ophthalmopathy was predicted by the model a median of 6.5 months ahead of onset.

CDR3 size: 14 residues. Germline CDR1 is DFQATT and CDR2 is SNEGSKA (reference sequence). Trimming removed 1 base at V and 1 base at J, with 10 bases between. The study left out patients who had uncontrolled infection, other autoimmune disease, pregnancy or lactation. The CDR3 regions of TCR beta were amplified from RNA transcripts. The HTBI primer set served for first-round RT-PCR of the TCR CDR3. A single record per CDR3 protein comes from TCRdb applying MiXCR to the multiplex PCR reads. The sample has under 350,000 distinct CDR3 sequences; approximately 13% are singletons. This clonotype was counted ten times or more. As yet, its antigen is unknown.

The chain joins TRBV20-1 to TRBJ1-1; perhaps TRBD1 as D (6 bases). This clonotype was obtained from a woman aged 40 to 49 with Graves' hyperthyroidism. The sample was blood. CDR3 amino acids: CSARGQQGNTEAFF. The CDR3 nucleotides read TGCAGTGCTAGAGGACAACAGGGGAACACTGAAGCTTTCTTT.